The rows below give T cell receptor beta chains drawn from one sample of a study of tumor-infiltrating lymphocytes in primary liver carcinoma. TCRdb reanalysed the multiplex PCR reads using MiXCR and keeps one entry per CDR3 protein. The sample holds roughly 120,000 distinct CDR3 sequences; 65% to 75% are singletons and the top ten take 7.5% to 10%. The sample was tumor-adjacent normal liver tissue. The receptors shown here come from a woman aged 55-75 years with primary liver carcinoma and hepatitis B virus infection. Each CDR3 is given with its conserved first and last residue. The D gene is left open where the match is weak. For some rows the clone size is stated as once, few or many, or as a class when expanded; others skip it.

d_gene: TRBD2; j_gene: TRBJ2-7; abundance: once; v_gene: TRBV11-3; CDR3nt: TGTGCCAGCAGCTTTGGACTAGCGGGAGCAATGTGCGAGCAATACTTC; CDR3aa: CASSFGLAGAMCEQYF
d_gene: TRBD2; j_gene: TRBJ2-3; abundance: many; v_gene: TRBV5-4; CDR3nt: TGTGCCAGCAGCTCCGGGACTAGCGGAGGTCTAAGCACAGATACGCAGTATTTT; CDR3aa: CASSSGTSGGLSTDTQYF
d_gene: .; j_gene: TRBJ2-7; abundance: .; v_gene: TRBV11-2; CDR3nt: TGTGCCAGCAACTACGGCGGGAACACCTCGGGAAGCGAGCAGTACTTC; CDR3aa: CASNYGGNTSGSEQYF
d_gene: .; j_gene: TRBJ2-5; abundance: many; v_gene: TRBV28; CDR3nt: TGTGCCAGCAGTCGGTGGGCTGAAGAGACCCAGTACTTC; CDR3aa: CASSRWAEETQYF
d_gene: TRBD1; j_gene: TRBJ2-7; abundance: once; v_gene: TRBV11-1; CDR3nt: TGTGCCAGCTGTAACCAACCGGGACAGGGAGAATGGGTCTACGAGCAACACTTC; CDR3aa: CASCNQPGQGEWVYEQHF
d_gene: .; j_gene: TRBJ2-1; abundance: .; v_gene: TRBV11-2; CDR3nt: TGTACCAGCAACTTAGAAATAGGAATGCCCTACAATGAGCAGTTCTTC; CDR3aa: CTSNLEIGMPYNEQFF
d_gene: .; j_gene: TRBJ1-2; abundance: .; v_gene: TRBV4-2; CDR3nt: TGTGCCAGCAACCAAGCAGGGGAGGGGCCTGGCTACGCCTTC; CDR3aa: CASNQAGEGPGYAF
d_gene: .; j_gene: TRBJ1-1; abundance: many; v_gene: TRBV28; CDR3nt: TGTGCCAGCACGAACCGGATGAACACTGAAGCTTTCTTT; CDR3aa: CASTNRMNTEAFF
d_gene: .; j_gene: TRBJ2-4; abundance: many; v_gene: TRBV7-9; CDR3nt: TGTGCCAGCAGCCTAAGTAGGGCCAAAAACATTCAGTACTTC; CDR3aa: CASSLSRAKNIQYF
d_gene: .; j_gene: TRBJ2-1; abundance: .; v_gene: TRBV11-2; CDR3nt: TGTGCCAGCAGCTTGACCCGGGGGGCAGGACAGAATGAGCAGTTCTTC; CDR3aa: CASSLTRGAGQNEQFF
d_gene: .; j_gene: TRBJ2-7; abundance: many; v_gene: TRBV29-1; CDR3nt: TGCAGCGTTGGGGTTTCGTCCGTCCACGAGCAGTACTTC; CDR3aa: CSVGVSSVHEQYF
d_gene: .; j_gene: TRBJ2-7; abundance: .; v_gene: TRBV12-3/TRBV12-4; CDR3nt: TGTGTCAGCAGTAAACCTAGAGCGCCCAGCTCCTACGAGCAGTACTTC; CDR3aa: CVSSKPRAPSSYEQYF
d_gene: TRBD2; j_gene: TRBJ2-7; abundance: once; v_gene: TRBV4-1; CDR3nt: TGTGCCAGCAGCCGCCAGACTAGCTCCGACGAGCAGTACTTC; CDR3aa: CASSRQTSSDEQYF
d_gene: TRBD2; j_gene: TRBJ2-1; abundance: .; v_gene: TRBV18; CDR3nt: TGTGCCAACTCACCACTTGGCACTAGCGGAAACAATGAGCAGTTCTTC; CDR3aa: CANSPLGTSGNNEQFF
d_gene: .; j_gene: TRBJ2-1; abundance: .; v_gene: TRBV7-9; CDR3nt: TGTGCCAACAGCTTTACCGGGACAATCTACAGTGAGCAGTTCTTC; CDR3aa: CANSFTGTIYSEQFF
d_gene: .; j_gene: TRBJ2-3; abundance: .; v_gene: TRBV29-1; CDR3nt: TGCAGGGTTTCGTCCGGAAGCACAGATACGCAGTATTTT; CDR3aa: CRVSSGSTDTQYF
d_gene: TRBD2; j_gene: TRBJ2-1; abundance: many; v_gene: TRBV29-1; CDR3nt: TGCAGCGTTGAGACGCACCGGACTAGCGGGAGAGGGTCCTACAATGAGCAGTTCTTC; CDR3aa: CSVETHRTSGRGSYNEQFF
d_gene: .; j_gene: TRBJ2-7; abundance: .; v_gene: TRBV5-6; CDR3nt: TGTGCCTGCAGCTTGGAACAACAATACGAGCAGTACTTT; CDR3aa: CACSLEQQYEQYF
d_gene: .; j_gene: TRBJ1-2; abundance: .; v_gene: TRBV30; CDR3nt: .; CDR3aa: CVCYWSRVGYGCTF
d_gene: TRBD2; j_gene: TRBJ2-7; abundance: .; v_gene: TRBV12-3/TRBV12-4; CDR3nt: TGTGCTAGCGCCGTGACTAGCGGGAGCTCCTACGAGCAGTACTTC; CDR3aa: CASAVTSGSSYEQYF
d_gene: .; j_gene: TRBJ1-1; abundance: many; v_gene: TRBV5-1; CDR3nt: TGCGCCAGCAGCCCCTCGAGGGGCACTGAAGCTTTCTTT; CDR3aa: CASSPSRGTEAFF
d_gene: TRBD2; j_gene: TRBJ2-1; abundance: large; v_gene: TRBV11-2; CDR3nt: TGTGCCAGCAGCTTAGGGGAGGGGCTCAATGAGCAGTTCTTC; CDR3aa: CASSLGEGLNEQFF
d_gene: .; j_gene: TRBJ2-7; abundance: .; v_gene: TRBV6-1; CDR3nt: TGTGCCAGCAGCATATCCAGCGTCCTCTCCTACGAGCAGTACTTC; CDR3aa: CASSISSVLSYEQYF
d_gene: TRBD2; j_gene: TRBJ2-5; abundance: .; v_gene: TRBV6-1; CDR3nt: TGTGCCAGTAGTGAAGTCAAATGGGTACTAGCGCGAGGGCCGTTGCAAGAGACCCAGTACTTC; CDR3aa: CASSEVKWVLARGPLQETQYF
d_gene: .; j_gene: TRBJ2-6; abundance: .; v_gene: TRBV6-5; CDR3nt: TGTGCCAGCAGTCAAACAACCTCTGGGACCAACTTCCTGACTTTC; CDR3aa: CASSQTTSGTNFLTF
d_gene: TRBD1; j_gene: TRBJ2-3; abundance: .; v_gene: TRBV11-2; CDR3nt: TGTGCCAGCATGGCAGGGACAGGGGGGCATACACAGTATTTT; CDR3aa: CASMAGTGGHTQYF
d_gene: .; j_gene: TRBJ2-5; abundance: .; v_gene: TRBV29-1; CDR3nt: TGCAGCGTCTCCAGAGGGGCCGGAGGGACCAAGTACTTC; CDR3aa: CSVSRGAGGTKYF
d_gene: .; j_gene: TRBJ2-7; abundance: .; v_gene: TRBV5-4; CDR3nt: TGTGCCAGCAAGTTTCGCACCGGTGCCGATGTTCGGCAGTATTTC; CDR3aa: CASKFRTGADVRQYF
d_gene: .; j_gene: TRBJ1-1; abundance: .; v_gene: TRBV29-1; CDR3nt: TGTAGCGTTATTACTGAAGCTTTCTTT; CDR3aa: CSVITEAFF
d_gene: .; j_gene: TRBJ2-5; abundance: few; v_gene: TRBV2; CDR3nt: TGTGCCAGCCGGAGAGGAGAGACCCAGTACTTC; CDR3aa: CASRRGETQYF
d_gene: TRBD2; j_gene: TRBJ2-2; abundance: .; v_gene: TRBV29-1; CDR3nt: TGCAGCGCGAAACTGGGGCATGCAGAGCGGGACGGGGAGCTGTTTTTT; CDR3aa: CSAKLGHAERDGELFF
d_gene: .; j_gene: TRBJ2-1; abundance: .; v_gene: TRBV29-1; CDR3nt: TGCAGCGTGCCGGGGGGCATTAACTACAATGAGCAGTTCTTC; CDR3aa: CSVPGGINYNEQFF
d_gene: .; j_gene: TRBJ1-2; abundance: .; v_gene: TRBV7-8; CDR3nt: TGTGCCAGCAGCATGTCATCAGGGAACTATGGCTACACCTTC; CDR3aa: CASSMSSGNYGYTF
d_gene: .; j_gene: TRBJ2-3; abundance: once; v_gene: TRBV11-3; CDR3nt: TGTATCAGCAGTTTAGATCGACATACTACAGATACGCAGTATTTT; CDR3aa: CISSLDRHTTDTQYF
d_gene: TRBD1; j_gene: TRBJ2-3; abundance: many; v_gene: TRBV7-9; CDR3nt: TGTGCCAGCAGCTTAGTCGGACAGGGCACAGATACGCAGTATTTT; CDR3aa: CASSLVGQGTDTQYF
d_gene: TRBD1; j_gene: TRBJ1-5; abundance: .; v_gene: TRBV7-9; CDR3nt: TGTGCCAGCAGCTACGGGACAGGGGCTCTTAGCAATCAGCCCCAGCATTTT; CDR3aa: CASSYGTGALSNQPQHF
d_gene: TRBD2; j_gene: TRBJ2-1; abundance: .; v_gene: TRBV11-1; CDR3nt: TGTGCCAGCAGCTCCGTTATAGCGGGAGGGCCGATCAATGGGCAGTTCTTC; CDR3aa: CASSSVIAGGPINGQFF
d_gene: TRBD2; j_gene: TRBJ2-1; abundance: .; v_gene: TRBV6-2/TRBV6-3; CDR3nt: TGTGTCAGCAGTAACACATATACGAGCGGGAGTGTCCATAATGAGCAGTTCTTC; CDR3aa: CVSSNTYTSGSVHNEQFF
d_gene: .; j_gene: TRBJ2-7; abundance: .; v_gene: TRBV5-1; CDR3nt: TGCGCCAGCAGCTTGGACAAGTTGGACTACGAGCAGTACTTC; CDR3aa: CASSLDKLDYEQYF
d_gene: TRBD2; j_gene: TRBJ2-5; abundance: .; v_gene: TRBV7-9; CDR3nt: TGTGCCAACATCCGAAGACTAGCGGGGCAAGAGACCCAGTACTTC; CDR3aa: CANIRRLAGQETQYF
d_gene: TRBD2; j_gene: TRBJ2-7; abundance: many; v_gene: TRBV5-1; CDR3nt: TGCGCCAGCAGCTTGGTAGCTAGCGGCTACGAGCAGTACTTC; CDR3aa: CASSLVASGYEQYF
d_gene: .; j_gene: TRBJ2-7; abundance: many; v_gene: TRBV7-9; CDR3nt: TGTGCCAGCAGCTTTTCCCCCGGGTCGACTGTCTACGAGCAGTACTTC; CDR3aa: CASSFSPGSTVYEQYF
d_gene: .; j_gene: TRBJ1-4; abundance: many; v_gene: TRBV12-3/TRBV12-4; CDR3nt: TGTGCCAGCAGTTTTGGGGAGGGGGATGAAAAACTGTTTTTT; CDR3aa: CASSFGEGDEKLFF
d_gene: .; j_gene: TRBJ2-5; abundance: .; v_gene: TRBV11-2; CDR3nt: TGTGCCAGCAGCCCCCGGTCAGCCCCAAGGGTGACCCAGTACTTC; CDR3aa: CASSPRSAPRVTQYF
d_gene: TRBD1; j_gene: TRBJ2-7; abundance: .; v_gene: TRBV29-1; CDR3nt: TGCAGCGTTCATGGTCTGGGACAGGGAGTCGAGCAGTACTTC; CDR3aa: CSVHGLGQGVEQYF
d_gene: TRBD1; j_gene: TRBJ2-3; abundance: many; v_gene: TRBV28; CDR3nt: TGTGCCAGCAGGAAGGCCGGGACAGGGGTTATGACAGATACGCAGTATTTT; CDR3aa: CASRKAGTGVMTDTQYF